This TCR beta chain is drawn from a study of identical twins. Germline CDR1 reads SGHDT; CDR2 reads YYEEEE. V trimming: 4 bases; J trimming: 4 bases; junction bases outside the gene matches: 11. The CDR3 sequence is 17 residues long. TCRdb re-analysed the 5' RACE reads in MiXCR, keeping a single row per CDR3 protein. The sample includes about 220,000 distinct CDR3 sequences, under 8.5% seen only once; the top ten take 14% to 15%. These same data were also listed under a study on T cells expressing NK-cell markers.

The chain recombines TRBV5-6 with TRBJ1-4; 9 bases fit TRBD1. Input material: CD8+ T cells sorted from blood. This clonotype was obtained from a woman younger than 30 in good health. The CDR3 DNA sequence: TGTGCCAGCAGCGGGACTGGACAGGGGCTTCTTAATGAAAAACTGTTTTTT. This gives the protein CASSGTGQGLLNEKLFF.